Presented here are 16 T cell receptor beta chains from one specimen sequenced in a study of T cells in Graves' hyperthyroidism and ophthalmopathy. Amplification of TCR beta CDR3 regions was performed using RNA transcripts as template. The HTBI primer set served for first-round RT-PCR of the TCR CDR3. A single record per CDR3 protein comes from TCRdb applying MiXCR to the multiplex PCR reads. The data contain fewer than 900,000 distinct CDR3 sequences, 18% of them singletons. The sequencing input was blood. Source of these receptors: a woman aged 45-60 years with Graves' hyperthyroidism that later progressed to Graves' ophthalmopathy.

This clonotype was found many times. The V and J genes are TRBV18 and TRBJ1-5, with TRBD1 matching 9 bases. The germline V gene encodes CDR1 KGHSH and CDR2 LQKENI. This CDR3 has 14 residues. V lost 3 bases to trimming and J lost 4 bases; unmatched junction nucleotides: 1. The CDR3 spells CASSPGTGNQPQHF. The DNA of the CDR3 is TGTGCCAGCTCACCTGGGACAGGGAATCAGCCCCAGCATTTT.

In regard to this clonotype: This may arise from a read error, as a much more abundant clone is one base away. The chain has TRBV20-1 and TRBJ1-1; D is perhaps TRBD1 (5 bases). The germline gives CDR1 DFQATT, CDR2 SNEGSKA (reference sequence). This CDR3 spans 15 amino acids. Trimming removed 0 bases from V and 1 base from J, with 12 bases in between. CDR3 DNA: TGCAGTGCTAGAGATCGGGCCAGGGCGAACACTGAAGCTTTCTTT. Encoded protein: CSARDRARANTEAFF.

V and J are TRBV13 and TRBJ2-1; TRBD1 aligns across 12 bases. CDR1 and CDR2 (germline): PRHDT, FYEKMQ (reference sequence). With V trimmed by 4 bases and J by 9 bases, 7 bases remained unmatched. This CDR3 region has 15 residues. The CDR3 is CASSWTGTGGSEQFF. DNA for the CDR3: TGTGCCAGCAGCTGGACCGGGACAGGGGGCAGTGAGCAGTTCTTC.

Comments on this clonotype: The CDR3 ends on some other residue instead of the conserved phenylalanine or tryptophan, so this is likely a read error. The gene calls are TRBV19 and TRBJ1-3, with 7 bases identical to TRBD1. CDR3 length equals 15 residues. The germline V gene has CDR1 LNHDA and CDR2 SQIVND (reference sequence). With V trimmed by 3 bases and J by 1 base, 3 bases remained unmatched. DNA for the CDR3: TGTGCCAGTAGTATCTCGACAGGGTCTGGAAACACCATATATCTT. It codes for CASSISTGSGNTIYL.

This clonotype was seen a few times. J is TRBJ2-1 and V is TRBV5-6; D may be TRBD1 (5 bases). This CDR3 is 14 amino acids long. Germline assignment: CDR1 SGHDT and CDR2 YYEEEE. The V gene lost 4 bases and the J gene lost 3 bases, with 11 bases spanning the gap. CDR3 nucleotides: TGTGCCAGCAGCCCGAACAGGTTCTACAATGAGCAGTTCTTC. The encoded protein is CASSPNRFYNEQFF.

The V call is TRBV6-2 or TRBV6-3, the J call TRBJ2-3, with TRBD1 matching over 7 bases. The CDR3 spans 15 residues. Germline CDR1 MNHEY, CDR2 SVGEGT. Trimming cost V 6 bases and J 4 bases; bases outside gene matches: 10. Here the CDR3 DNA reads TGTGCCAGCAGCTGGACAGGTTCATCCCCAGATACGCAGTATTTT. Translating gives CASSWTGSSPDTQYF.

This clonotype appeared many times. This chain uses TRBV5-1 with TRBJ2-1; 8 positions match TRBD1. The germline CDR1 and CDR2 sequences are SGHRS and YFSETQ. The CDR3 is 15 residues long. After removal of 5 bases from V and 0 bases from J, the junction contained 4 bases not matched to a gene. DNA of the CDR3: TGCGCCAGCAGGACCGGGACAGGCTCCTACAATGAGCAGTTCTTC. Translating it yields CASRTGTGSYNEQFF.

Details on this clonotype: This may arise from a read error, as a much more abundant clone is one base away. Since no conserved phenylalanine or tryptophan closes the CDR3, a read error is the likely cause. The CDR3 DNA reads as TGTGCCAGCAGCTTAGCGGCGGGGGGAAACAATGAGCAGTTCTCC. Translated, it gives CASSLAAGGNNEQFS. J is TRBJ2-1 and V is TRBV11-1; 8 bases are a match to TRBD2. Germline assignment: CDR1 SGHAT and CDR2 FQDESV (reference sequence). V was clipped by 0 bases and J by 5 bases; unmatched bases: 3. The CDR3 has 15 residues.

The chain combines TRBV5-6 with TRBJ2-1, with D tentatively TRBD1 or TRBD2 (5 bases each). The V gene's germline CDR1 is SGHDT and CDR2 YYEEEE. The CDR3 covers 17 residues. V lost 4 bases and J lost 8, with 25 bases in between. The CDR3 here is CASSGPGTPGALDEQFF. The CDR3 bases are TGTGCCAGCAGCGGACCCGGGACCCCCGGAGCCCTGGATGAGCAGTTCTTC.

This clonotype was counted only a few times. The CDR3 here is CATSSQVGGGETQYF. CDR3 nucleotides: TGTGCCACCAGCAGCCAAGTCGGCGGGGGGGAGACCCAGTACTTC. The chain recombines TRBV15 with TRBJ2-5, with 8 bases that match TRBD2. The junction had 8 bases not matched to a gene; V was cut back by 3 bases and J by 5 bases. The V gene's germline CDR1 is LNHNV and CDR2 YYDKDF (reference sequence). CDR3 length: 15 amino acids.

V is TRBV6-2 or TRBV6-3 and J is TRBJ2-5; TRBD2 agrees at 11 bases. The J segment lost 1 base and the V segment lost 4 bases, leaving 5 bases of the junction unmatched. This CDR3 has 16 amino acids. Per the germline V gene, CDR1 is MNHEY and CDR2 is SVGEGT. In DNA form, the CDR3 reads TGTGCCAGCAGTTCTCCTAGCGGGGGGAGCCAAGAGACCCAGTACTTC. It is translated as CASSSPSGGSQETQYF.

V gene TRBV27 combines with J gene TRBJ1-1, with 8 nucleotides matching TRBD1. The CDR3 spans 15 residues. Germline loops: CDR1 MNHEY, CDR2 SMNVEV (reference sequence). V trimming: 5 bases; J trimming: 0 bases; junction bases outside the gene matches: 5. The CDR3 bases are TGTGCCAGCAGTAAACTGACAGGGGTGAACACTGAAGCTTTCTTT. Its translation: CASSKLTGVNTEAFF.

Ten or more counts support this clonotype. V gene TRBV18 combines with J gene TRBJ1-5; possible D gene TRBD1, 6 bases. V was clipped by 3 bases and J by 6 bases, with 12 bases between them. The CDR3 has 14 residues. Germline V CDR1 and CDR2: KGHSH, LQKENI. The chain's CDR3 is CASSPEAGAQPQHF. The CDR3 bases are TGTGCCAGCTCACCGGAGGCGGGGGCTCAGCCCCAGCATTTT.

This clonotype was seen repeatedly, ten times or more. The J gene is TRBJ2-3, the V gene TRBV7-8, with TRBD2 as a possible D gene (7 bases). V was shortened by 5 bases and J by 4 bases, with 13 bases between the two germline ends. Per germline, CDR1 SGHVS and CDR2 FQNEAQ. The CDR3 loop spans 14 amino acids. CDR3 DNA sequence: TGTGCCAGCAGCGAGGGGGGGCTCTCAGATACGCAGTATTTT. This translates into CASSEGGLSDTQYF.

This clonotype was seen at least ten times. J is TRBJ2-7 and V is TRBV13; the D gene is possibly TRBD1 (6 bases). CDR3 length: 14 amino acids. Germline CDR1 and CDR2: PRHDT and FYEKMQ (reference sequence). The V end was cut by 6 bases, the J end by 1 base, with 13 bases between. The CDR3 region has the DNA TGTGCCAGCAGACGTACAGGGAATTCCTACGAGCAGTACTTC. This encodes CASRRTGNSYEQYF. Filled out from reference TRBV13 and TRBJ2-7, the complete variable domain reads AAGVIQSPRHLIKEKRETATLKCYPIPRHDTVYWYQQGPGQDPQFLISFYEKMQSDKGSIPDRFSAQQFSDYHSELNMSSLELGDSALYFCASRRTGNSYEQYFGPGTRLTVT.

The rearrangement joins TRBV29-1 to TRBJ2-5; D is uncertain. Trimming took off 3 bases at V and 1 base at J, with 9 bases between the two ends. Germline V gene lookup returns CDR1 SQVTM and CDR2 ANQGSEA. CDR3 length: 13 residues. CDR3 DNA sequence: TGCAGCGTTGATATCCTAGGCCAAGAGACCCAGTACTTC. Translation: CSVDILGQETQYF.